The T cell receptor (beta chain) described here comes from a study of control samples from healthy donors and cancer patients. The data were produced by immunoSEQ multiplex PCR, yet TCRdb's version contains in-frame clones alone and is incomplete. The sample lists more than 85,000 clones; approximately 84% were seen once. Looked up from germline, CDR1 is MGHRA and CDR2 is YSYEKL. The germline V and J ends were trimmed by 1 base and 3 bases, with 9 bases remaining between them. The CDR3 loop spans 14 amino acids. The chain links TRBV4-1 to TRBJ1-1, with D perhaps matching TRBD1 (6 bases). Sequenced material: PBMCs. The receptor comes from a man aged 70 or older with lung cancer. CDR3 DNA sequence: TGCGCCAGCAGCCAAGTTAGGACAGACACTGAAGCTTTCTTT. It specifies CASSQVRTDTEAFF.